The present entry profiles one TCR beta chain with its context. The antigen is undetermined. The data are from a study of Ad26.COV2.S vaccination and SARS-CoV-2 variants. The study's findings and limits: Placebo recipients showed lower spike-specific TCR breadth than vaccinees. Substantial response breadth was reportedly seen for spike-specific CD8+ and CD4+ T cells after vaccination.

V dropped 5 bases and J dropped 4; count of bases not matched to a gene: 4. Germline CDR1 MNHEY, CDR2 SMNVEV (reference sequence). The CDR3 totals 14 residues. Clones were sequenced by immunoSEQ multiplex PCR, and TCRdb holds only the in-frame ones, with some missing. The sample lists about 94,000 clones, under 90% occurring once. This sequence joins TRBV27 and TRBJ2-7; 11 bases fit TRBD2. This specimen consisted of peripheral blood, obtained after recovery from COVID-19. The TCR was taken from a human donor who had recovered from COVID-19. The CDR3 DNA is TGTGCCAGCAGTATAGCGGGAGGGGTATACGAGCAGTACTTC. It translates to CASSIAGGVYEQYF.